Presented here are 2 T cell receptor beta chains from one specimen sequenced in a study of cytomegalovirus exposure and HLA in healthy donors. The PCR employed 60 Vbeta primers together with 13 Jbeta primers. Sequencing used immunoSEQ multiplex PCR; TCRdb keeps in-frame clones, though not all of them. Of some 170,000 clones listed, 82% are singletons. The source material was PBMCs. The origin of the receptors is a girl aged 2 to 10 in good health and CMV-seropositive.

The chain carries TRBV9 and TRBJ2-2; TRBD2 aligns across 8 bases. Germline-derived CDR1 and CDR2 are SGDLS and YYNGEE. CDR3 length: 15 amino acids. J was trimmed by 4 bases and V by 1 base; bases with no gene match: 3. CDR3 sequence: CASSVRGRTTGELFF. The DNA for the CDR3 is TGTGCCAGCAGCGTACGCGGGAGGACCACCGGGGAGCTGTTTTTT.

V gene TRBV28 combines with J gene TRBJ2-7; TRBD1 matches 7 bases. Germline loops: CDR1 MDHEN, CDR2 SYDVKM. V shed 7 bases and J 3 bases; nucleotides not matched to a gene: 18. CDR3 length equals 17 residues. The CDR3 protein is CASTTKRGHSLSYEQYF. CDR3 DNA sequence: TGTGCCAGCACTACTAAGAGGGGGCACAGCTTGAGCTACGAGCAGTACTTC. The full variable domain, completed using reference TRBV28 and TRBJ2-7, is DVKVTQSSRYLVKRTGEKVFLECVQDMDHENMFWYRQDPGLGLRLIYFSYDVKMKEKGDIPEGYSVSREKKERFSLILESASTNQTSMYLCASTTKRGHSLSYEQYFGPGTRLTVT.